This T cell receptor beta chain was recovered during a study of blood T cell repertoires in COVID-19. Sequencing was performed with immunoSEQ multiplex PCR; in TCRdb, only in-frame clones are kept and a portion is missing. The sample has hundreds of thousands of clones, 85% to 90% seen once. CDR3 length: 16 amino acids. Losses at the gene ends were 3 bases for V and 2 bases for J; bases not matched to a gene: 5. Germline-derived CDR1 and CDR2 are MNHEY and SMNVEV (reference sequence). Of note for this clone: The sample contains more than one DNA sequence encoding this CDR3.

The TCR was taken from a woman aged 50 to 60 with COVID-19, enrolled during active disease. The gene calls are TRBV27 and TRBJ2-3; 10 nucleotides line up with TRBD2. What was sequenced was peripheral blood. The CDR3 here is CASSFSGGHPTDTQYF. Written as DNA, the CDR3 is TGTGCCAGCAGTTTTAGCGGGGGGCACCCCACAGATACGCAGTATTTT.